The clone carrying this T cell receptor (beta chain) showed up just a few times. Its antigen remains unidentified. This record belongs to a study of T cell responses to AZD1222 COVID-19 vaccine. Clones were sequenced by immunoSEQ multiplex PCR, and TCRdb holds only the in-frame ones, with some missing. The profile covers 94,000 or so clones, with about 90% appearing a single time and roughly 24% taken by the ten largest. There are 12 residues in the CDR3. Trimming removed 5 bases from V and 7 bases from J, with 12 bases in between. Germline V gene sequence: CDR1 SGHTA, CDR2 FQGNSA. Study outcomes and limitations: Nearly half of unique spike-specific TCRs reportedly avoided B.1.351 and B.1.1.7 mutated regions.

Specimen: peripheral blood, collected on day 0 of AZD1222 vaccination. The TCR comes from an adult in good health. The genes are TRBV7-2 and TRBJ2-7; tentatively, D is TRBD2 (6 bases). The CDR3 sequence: CASSREVGEQYF. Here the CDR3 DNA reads TGTGCCAGCAGCAGGGAGGTAGGGGAGCAGTACTTC.